This T cell receptor (beta chain) was sequenced in a study of T cell changes during pregnancy in multiple sclerosis. Some clones are missing from TCRdb's copy, which holds only in-frame ones; the method was immunoSEQ multiplex PCR. The table has 44,000 or so clones, 88% seen once. CDR1 and CDR2 (germline): MGHDK, SYGVNS. The CDR3 sequence is 14 residues long. V lost 4 bases and J lost 6; bases outside the gene matches: 6. The V gene is TRBV25-1, the J gene TRBJ2-1; the match to TRBD2 covers 7 bases. This sequence was found in a female donor in good health, enrolled as a control in a pregnancy study. The sample here was CD8+ T cells from peripheral blood mononuclear cells, taken after pregnancy. The CDR3 sequence is CASSGGGYINEQFF. CDR3 sequence (DNA): TGTGCCAGCAGTGGGGGGGGGTACATCAATGAGCAGTTCTTC. Looking up the rest from reference TRBV25-1 and TRBJ2-1 gives the full variable domain: EADIYQTPRYLVIGTGKKITLECSQTMGHDKMYWYQQDPGMELHLIHYSYGVNSTEKGDLSSESTVSRIRTEHFPLTLESARPSHTSQYLCASSGGGYINEQFFGPGTRLTVL.